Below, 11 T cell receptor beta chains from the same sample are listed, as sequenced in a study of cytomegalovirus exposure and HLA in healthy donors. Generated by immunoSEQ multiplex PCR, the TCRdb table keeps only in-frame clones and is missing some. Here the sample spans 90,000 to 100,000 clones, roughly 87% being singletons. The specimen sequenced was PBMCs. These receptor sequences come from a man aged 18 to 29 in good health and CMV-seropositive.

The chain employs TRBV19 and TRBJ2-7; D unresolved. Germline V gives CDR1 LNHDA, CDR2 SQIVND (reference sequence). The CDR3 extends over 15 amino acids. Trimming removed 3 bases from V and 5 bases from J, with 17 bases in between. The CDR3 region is CASSMLVTVFDEQYF. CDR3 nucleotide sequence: TGTGCCAGTAGTATGCTAGTAACGGTTTTTGACGAGCAGTACTTC.

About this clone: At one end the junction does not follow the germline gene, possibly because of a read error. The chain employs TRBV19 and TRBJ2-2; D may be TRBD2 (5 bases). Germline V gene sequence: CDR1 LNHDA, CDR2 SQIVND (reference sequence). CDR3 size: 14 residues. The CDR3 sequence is CASGEKTVTEELFF. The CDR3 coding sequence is TGTGCCAGCGGGGAGAAAACAGTAACCGAGGAGCTGTTTTTT.

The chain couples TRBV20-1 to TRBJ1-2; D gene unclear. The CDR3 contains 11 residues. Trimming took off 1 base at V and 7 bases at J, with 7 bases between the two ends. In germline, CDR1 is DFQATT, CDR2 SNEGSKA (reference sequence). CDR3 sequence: CSARGPGGYTF. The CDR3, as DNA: TGCAGTGCTAGAGGCCCCGGTGGCTACACCTTC.

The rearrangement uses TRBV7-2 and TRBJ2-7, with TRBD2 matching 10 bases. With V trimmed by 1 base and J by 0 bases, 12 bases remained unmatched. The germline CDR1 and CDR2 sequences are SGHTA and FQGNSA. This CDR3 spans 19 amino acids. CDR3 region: CASSLVWLAGDISSYEQYF. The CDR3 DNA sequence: TGTGCCAGCAGCTTAGTATGGCTAGCGGGAGACATTAGCTCCTACGAGCAGTACTTC.

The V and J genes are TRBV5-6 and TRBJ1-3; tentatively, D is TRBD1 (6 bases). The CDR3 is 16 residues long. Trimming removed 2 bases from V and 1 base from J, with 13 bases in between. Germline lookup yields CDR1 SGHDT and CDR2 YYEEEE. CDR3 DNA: TGTGCCAGCAGCTTTATATTGGGGGCGTCTGGAAACACCATATATTTT. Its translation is CASSFILGASGNTIYF.

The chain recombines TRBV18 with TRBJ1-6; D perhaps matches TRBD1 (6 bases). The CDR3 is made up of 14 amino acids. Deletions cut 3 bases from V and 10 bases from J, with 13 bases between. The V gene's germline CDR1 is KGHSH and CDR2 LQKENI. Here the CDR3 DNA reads TGTGCCAGCTCACCCGACAGGATCGGATCACCCCTCCACTTT. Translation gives CASSPDRIGSPLHF. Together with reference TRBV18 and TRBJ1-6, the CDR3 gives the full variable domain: NAGVMQNPRHLVRRRGQEARLRCSPMKGHSHVYWYRQLPEEGLKFMVYLQKENIIDESGMPKERFSAEFPKEGPSILRIQQVVRGDSAAYFCASSPDRIGSPLHFGNGTRLTVT.

The CDR3 region is CASSETSGGTTDTQYF. CDR3 bases: TGTGCCAGCAGTGAGACGAGCGGAGGGACCACAGATACGCAGTATTTT. This chain joins TRBV6-4 and TRBJ2-3, with D tentatively TRBD2 (6 bases). The CDR3 has 16 amino acids. In germline, CDR1 is MRHNA, CDR2 SNTAGT. Deletions cut 3 bases from V and 2 bases from J, with 15 bases between.

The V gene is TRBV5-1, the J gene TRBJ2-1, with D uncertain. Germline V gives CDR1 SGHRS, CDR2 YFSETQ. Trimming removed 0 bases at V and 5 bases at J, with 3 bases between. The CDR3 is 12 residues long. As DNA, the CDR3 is TGCGCCAGCAGCTTGGTCGACAATGAGCAGTTCTTC. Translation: CASSLVDNEQFF.

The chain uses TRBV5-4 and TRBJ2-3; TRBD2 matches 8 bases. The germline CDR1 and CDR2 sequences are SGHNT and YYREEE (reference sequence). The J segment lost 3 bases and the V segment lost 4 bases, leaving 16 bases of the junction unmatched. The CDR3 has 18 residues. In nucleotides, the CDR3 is TGTGCCAGCAGCCGGGGGGGGAGGGCCAGCTCGACGACAGATACGCAGTATTTT. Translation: CASSRGGRASSTTDTQYF.

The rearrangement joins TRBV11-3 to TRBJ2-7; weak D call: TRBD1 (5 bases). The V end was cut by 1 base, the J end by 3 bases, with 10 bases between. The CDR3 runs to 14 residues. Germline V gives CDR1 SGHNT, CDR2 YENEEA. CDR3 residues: CASSLGGGGYEQYF. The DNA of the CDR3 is TGTGCCAGCAGCTTAGGGGGCGGCGGCTACGAGCAGTACTTC.

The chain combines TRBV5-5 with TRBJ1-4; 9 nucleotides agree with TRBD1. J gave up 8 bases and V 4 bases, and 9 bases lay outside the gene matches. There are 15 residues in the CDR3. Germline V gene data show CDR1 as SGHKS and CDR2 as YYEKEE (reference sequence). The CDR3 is CASSPDRGSGEKLFF. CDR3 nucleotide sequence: TGTGCCAGCAGCCCGGACAGGGGCAGTGGAGAAAAACTGTTTTTT.